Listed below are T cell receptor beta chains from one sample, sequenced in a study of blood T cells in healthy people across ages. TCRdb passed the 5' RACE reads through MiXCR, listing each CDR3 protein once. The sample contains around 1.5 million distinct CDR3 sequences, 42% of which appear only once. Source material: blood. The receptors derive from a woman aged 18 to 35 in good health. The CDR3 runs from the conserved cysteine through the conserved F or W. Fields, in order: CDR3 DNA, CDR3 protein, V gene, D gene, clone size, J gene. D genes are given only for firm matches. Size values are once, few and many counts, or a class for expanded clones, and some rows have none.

CDR3nt: TGTGCAAGCGCGGCAGGGGCCTTACACACTGAAGCTTTCTTT
CDR3aa: CASAAGALHTEAFF
v_gene: TRBV7-9
d_gene: .
abundance: .
j_gene: TRBJ1-1

CDR3nt: TGTGCCAGCAGCCATTATCGGGCCGGCGAGCAGTACTTC
CDR3aa: CASSHYRAGEQYF
v_gene: TRBV5-8
d_gene: .
abundance: .
j_gene: TRBJ2-7

CDR3nt: TGTGCCAGCAGCATACCCGGACGGACAGGGGGCGAGGCTAACTATGGCTACACCTTC
CDR3aa: CASSIPGRTGGEANYGYTF
v_gene: TRBV21-1
d_gene: .
abundance: few
j_gene: TRBJ1-2

CDR3nt: TGTGCCAGCAGTCTCGACCAGGGAATAATCTATGGCTACACCTTC
CDR3aa: CASSLDQGIIYGYTF
v_gene: TRBV12-3/TRBV12-4
d_gene: .
abundance: many
j_gene: TRBJ1-2

CDR3nt: TGCAGTGCTAGGGGCCTAGCGGTCTCCTACAATGAGCAGTTCTTC
CDR3aa: CSARGLAVSYNEQFF
v_gene: TRBV20-1
d_gene: TRBD2
abundance: .
j_gene: TRBJ2-1

CDR3nt: TGTGCCAGCAGTTACTCGCGAGCGGAGGGCAATCAGCCCCAGCATTTT
CDR3aa: CASSYSRAEGNQPQHF
v_gene: TRBV6-2/TRBV6-3
d_gene: .
abundance: .
j_gene: TRBJ1-5

CDR3nt: TGCGCCAGCAGTGAGTCGTTAGGGGAGACCCAGTACTTC
CDR3aa: CASSESLGETQYF
v_gene: TRBV2
d_gene: .
abundance: many
j_gene: TRBJ2-5

CDR3nt: TGTGCCAGCAGCTTAGTTCGGGTTGGCTACACCTTC
CDR3aa: CASSLVRVGYTF
v_gene: TRBV7-2
d_gene: .
abundance: many
j_gene: TRBJ1-2

CDR3nt: TGTGCCAGCAGCTCGGCGGGGGGGAGAGAGACCCAGTACTTC
CDR3aa: CASSSAGGRETQYF
v_gene: TRBV7-2
d_gene: TRBD2
abundance: few
j_gene: TRBJ2-5

CDR3nt: TGTGCCAGCAGTCTCCAACATGGACAGGGATCCACCTTC
CDR3aa: CASSLQHGQGSTF
v_gene: TRBV12-3/TRBV12-4
d_gene: TRBD1
abundance: .
j_gene: TRBJ1-2

CDR3nt: TGTGCCAGCAGCTTAGTGAGCGGGGCGCAGTTCTTC
CDR3aa: CASSLVSGAQFF
v_gene: TRBV7-2
d_gene: TRBD2
abundance: .
j_gene: TRBJ2-1

CDR3nt: TGTGCCAGCAGCCAATTAGGGGATGGCTACACCTTC
CDR3aa: CASSQLGDGYTF
v_gene: TRBV3-1
d_gene: .
abundance: few
j_gene: TRBJ1-2

CDR3nt: TGTGCCAGCAGCCCCAGACAGGGGGGTTATAATTCACCCCTCCACTTT
CDR3aa: CASSPRQGGYNSPLHF
v_gene: TRBV7-2
d_gene: TRBD1
abundance: few
j_gene: TRBJ1-6

CDR3nt: TGTGCCAGCAGTGCAGGGGGCTCTGACACTGAAGCTTTCTTT
CDR3aa: CASSAGGSDTEAFF
v_gene: TRBV2
d_gene: TRBD1
abundance: .
j_gene: TRBJ1-1

CDR3nt: TGTGCCAGCAGTTTATTCCTAGCACGTTCCTACAATGAGCAGTTCTTC
CDR3aa: CASSLFLARSYNEQFF
v_gene: TRBV12-3/TRBV12-4
d_gene: .
abundance: .
j_gene: TRBJ2-1

CDR3nt: TGTGCCAGCTCACCACGAGCCGTGGGGGATTCACCCCTCCACTTT
CDR3aa: CASSPRAVGDSPLHF
v_gene: TRBV18
d_gene: .
abundance: .
j_gene: TRBJ1-6

CDR3nt: TGTGCCAGCAGTTTATCTCTAGCGGGTAGGGCGCGTGAGCAGTTCTTC
CDR3aa: CASSLSLAGRAREQFF
v_gene: TRBV27
d_gene: TRBD2
abundance: .
j_gene: TRBJ2-1

CDR3nt: TGCGCCAGCAGCTCCTGGGGATCCTCCACTGAAGCTTTCTTT
CDR3aa: CASSSWGSSTEAFF
v_gene: TRBV5-1
d_gene: .
abundance: few
j_gene: TRBJ1-1

CDR3nt: TGCAGTGCTAGAATGGGACAGGGGGCCGTCTACACCTTC
CDR3aa: CSARMGQGAVYTF
v_gene: TRBV20-1
d_gene: TRBD1
abundance: .
j_gene: TRBJ1-2

CDR3nt: TGCAGCGTTGAGCTTAACTATGGCTACACCTTC
CDR3aa: CSVELNYGYTF
v_gene: TRBV29-1
d_gene: .
abundance: few
j_gene: TRBJ1-2

CDR3nt: TGTGCCAGCAGCTTATTTTTGGGGATAGCAGATACGCAGTATTTT
CDR3aa: CASSLFLGIADTQYF
v_gene: TRBV7-2
d_gene: .
abundance: .
j_gene: TRBJ2-3

CDR3nt: TGCGCCAGCACCTTGGCTGGAGATCGGCAGTTCTTC
CDR3aa: CASTLAGDRQFF
v_gene: TRBV5-1
d_gene: .
abundance: .
j_gene: TRBJ2-1

CDR3nt: TGTGCCAGCACCCCAGGGCAGGGGATGGTACCCCAGCATTTT
CDR3aa: CASTPGQGMVPQHF
v_gene: TRBV12-3/TRBV12-4
d_gene: .
abundance: .
j_gene: TRBJ1-5

CDR3nt: TGCAGCGTTGTTGGACTAGACGAAGAGACCCAGTACTTC
CDR3aa: CSVVGLDEETQYF
v_gene: TRBV29-1
d_gene: TRBD2
abundance: few
j_gene: TRBJ2-5

CDR3nt: TGTGCCAGCAGTTACATACTAGCGGGAGGCGCTCCTTACAATGAGCAGTTCTTC
CDR3aa: CASSYILAGGAPYNEQFF
v_gene: TRBV6-2/TRBV6-3
d_gene: TRBD2
abundance: .
j_gene: TRBJ2-1

CDR3nt: TGCAGTGCTAGAGGGTGGGTAGGGAACCAAGAGACCCAGTACTTC
CDR3aa: CSARGWVGNQETQYF
v_gene: TRBV20-1
d_gene: .
abundance: few
j_gene: TRBJ2-5

CDR3nt: TGTGCCAGCAGTGAAGCGAACTGGGCGGGTGGGTATTTT
CDR3aa: CASSEANWAGGYF
v_gene: TRBV6-1
d_gene: .
abundance: few
j_gene: TRBJ2-3